The TCR beta chain described here comes from a study of blood T cells in healthy people across ages. Study conclusions and caveats: A roughly linear age-dependent decrease characterized TCR beta diversity per million T cells. The study found more naive CD4+ cells and higher diversity in long-lived than aged donors.

On this clonotype: The target antigen is unknown.

CDR1 is DFQATT and CDR2 is SNEGSKA in the germline V gene (reference sequence). The CDR3 consists of 12 residues. Next came a second PCR, run for roughly 6 to 11 cycles, which used a sample-barcoded 5' primer along with a J-beta primer mix. Any given sample supplied a minimum of 2.5 million CDR3-containing paired-end reads. TCRdb re-derived calls from the 5' RACE reads in MiXCR, one entry per CDR3 protein. The data show around 1,900,000 distinct CDR3 sequences, around 40% seen once. V usage is TRBV20-1 and J usage is TRBJ1-2; D is possibly TRBD1 (6 bases). The TCR was taken from a human donor in good health. Source material: blood. CDR3 sequence (DNA): TGCAGCACGACGGGGGACACCTCTGGCTACACCTTC. Amino acids: CSTTGDTSGYTF.